The 10 T cell receptor beta chains presented below share a single source sample, sequenced in a study of blood T cell repertoires in COVID-19 (dated by TCRdb to the early 2020s). The library was produced with the immunoSEQ multiplex PCR assay. TCRdb's version of the immuneACCESS table is confined to in-frame rearrangements and falls short of the full clone set. An unresolved V gene accounts for under half of the shortfall where checked; the remainder is of unknown origin. The sample includes some 160,000 clones, with roughly 84% observed a single time. Roughly 1.4% of the sample rests with the top ten. Input material: peripheral blood. All receptors derive from a human donor in a cohort sampled during active COVID-19.

The rearrangement links TRBV6-5 to TRBJ2-3; 13 bases match TRBD2. V lost 5 bases, J lost 9 bases, and 8 bases stayed unmatched. From germline, CDR1 is MNHEY and CDR2 SVGAGI. This CDR3 has 15 amino acids. The CDR3 is CASSPETSGGKTQYF. CDR3 nucleotide sequence: TGTGCCAGCAGTCCCGAGACTAGCGGGGGGAAAACGCAGTATTTT.

The rearrangement uses TRBV11-1 and TRBJ2-2, with D tentatively TRBD1 (6 bases). CDR1 and CDR2 from the germline V gene are SGHAT and FQDESV (reference sequence). The CDR3 sequence is 14 residues long. Trimming pared 7 bases from V and 4 bases from J, leaving 13 bases between. The chain's CDR3 is CASTSWGLTGELFF. CDR3 DNA sequence: TGTGCCAGCACCTCATGGGGGCTCACCGGGGAGCTGTTTTTT.

The rearrangement joins TRBV7-3 to TRBJ2-1; D call uncertain. This CDR3 has 15 amino acids. Germline CDR1 SGHTA, CDR2 FQGTGA. The germline V and J ends were trimmed by 1 base and 3 bases, with 10 bases remaining between them. CDR3 coding DNA: TGTGCCAGCAGCTTAAGTGAGAGCTTCTACAATGAGCAGTTCTTC. Translating it yields CASSLSESFYNEQFF. The complete variable domain, with remaining parts taken from reference TRBV7-3 and TRBJ2-1, reads GAGVSQTPSNKVTEKGKYVELRCDPISGHTALYWYRQSLGQGPEFLIYFQGTGAADDSGLPNDRFFAVRPEGSVSTLKIQRTERGDSAVYLCASSLSESFYNEQFFGPGTRLTVL.

V usage is TRBV14 and J usage is TRBJ2-7; 10 bases agree with TRBD2. CDR1 is SGHDN, CDR2 FVKESK, per germline. This CDR3 spans 15 amino acids. Unmatched junction bases numbered 7, after V lost 1 base and J lost 7 bases. In DNA, the CDR3 is TGTGCCAGCAGCCAAGCGGTAGCGGGAGGAGGAGAGCAGTACTTC. This gives the protein CASSQAVAGGGEQYF.

There are a few counts of this clone. The same CDR3 also results from other DNA sequences found in this sample. CDR3 sequence reads: CASSPGGRNTEAFF. The CDR3, as DNA: TGTGCCAGCAGCCCAGGGGGTAGGAACACTGAAGCTTTCTTT. The chain employs TRBV11-3 and TRBJ1-1, with 7 nucleotides matching TRBD1. V gave up 5 bases and J gave up 1 base; unmatched junction bases: 4. CDR3 length: 14 residues. Germline V gene lookup returns CDR1 SGHNT and CDR2 YENEEA.

This rearrangement joins TRBV6-2 or TRBV6-3 to TRBJ1-2, with unresolved D. The V and J ends lost 6 bases and 0 bases respectively, with 17 bases between them. This CDR3 spans 16 amino acids. In germline, CDR1 is MNHEY, CDR2 SVGEGT. In nucleotides, the CDR3 is TGTGCCAGCAGCCCTCCCGCTCGGTCCGCTAACTATGGCTACACCTTC. Amino acids: CASSPPARSANYGYTF.

This sequence joins TRBV2 and TRBJ2-7, with D maybe TRBD1 (5 bases). The CDR3 has 13 residues. V was shortened by 4 bases and J by 7 bases, with 14 bases between the two germline ends. Germline V CDR1 and CDR2: SNHLY, FYNNEI. The CDR3: CASSGQSRWEQYF. CDR3 nucleotides: TGTGCCAGCAGTGGACAGTCGAGGTGGGAGCAGTACTTC.

The chain carries TRBV15 and TRBJ1-6, with TRBD1 as a possible D gene (5 bases). CDR1 and CDR2 (germline): LNHNV, YYDKDF (reference sequence). The CDR3 spans 13 residues. V gave up 5 bases and J gave up 7 bases, with 9 bases separating them. The CDR3 is CATSARQNSPLHF. DNA of the CDR3: TGTGCCACCAGCGCTAGACAGAATTCACCCCTCCACTTT. Full variable domain (missing parts from reference TRBV15 and TRBJ1-6): DAMVIQNPRYQVTQFGKPVTLSCSQTLNHNVMYWYQQKSSQAPKLLFHYYDKDFNNEADTPDNFQSRRPNTSFCFLDIRSPGLGDTAMYLCATSARQNSPLHFGNGTRLTVT.

The genes are TRBV28 and TRBJ2-7, with 8 nucleotides matching TRBD1. Germline V CDR1 and CDR2: MDHEN, SYDVKM. The CDR3 has 15 amino acids. After removal of 4 bases from V and 0 bases from J, the junction contained 5 bases not matched to a gene. CDR3 bases: TGTGCCAGCAGTTCCTGGGACAGGAGCTCCTACGAGCAGTACTTC. It codes for CASSSWDRSSYEQYF.

This chain uses TRBV11-2 with TRBJ2-5; TRBD2 matches 8 bases. Germline V gene sequence: CDR1 SGHAT, CDR2 FQNNGV. The V segment lost 0 bases and the J segment 2 bases; nucleotides outside the gene matches: 5. The CDR3 consists of 16 residues. CDR3 sequence reads: CASSLDLLAAQETQYF. As DNA, the CDR3 is TGTGCCAGCAGCTTAGACCTACTAGCGGCACAAGAGACCCAGTACTTC.